This TCR beta chain came from a study of blood T cell repertoires in COVID-19. Turning to the study itself: Sites in the United States, Italy and Spain provided acute and convalescent COVID-19 samples. Sample material is recorded as cDNA or gDNA derived from T cells, B-cell-depleted T cells, or PBMCs.

Authors' data handling: Amplified reference gene primers provided the basis for estimating nucleated cell counts. Sequenced by immunoSEQ multiplex PCR; TCRdb stores in-frame clones only, minus some. D and trimming were read from the DNA, whereas the V and J calls and clone size are those reported in that table. The data hold about 110,000 clones, with 75% to 95% observed a single time. The V end lost 0 bases, the J end lost 4 bases, and 12 bases lay between the germline ends. Per germline, CDR1 MNHEY and CDR2 SVGAGI. The CDR3 covers 15 residues. Sequences were obtained from peripheral blood. The sequence derives from a woman in her 30s with acute or convalescent COVID-19. The chain carries TRBV6-5 and TRBJ1-1; TRBD1 is a possible D gene (5 bases). In nucleotides, the CDR3 is TGTGCCAGCAGTTACTCTTGGGGGGTAGGCACTGAAGCTTTCTTT. This translates into CASSYSWGVGTEAFF.